This TCR beta chain was recorded in a study of Ad26.COV2.S vaccination and SARS-CoV-2 variants. Treatment meaning: 15 to 20 received Ad26.COV2.S at low or high dose, single or two shots; 5 received placebo; per-sample allocation not given. Sampling took place 63 days after the first vaccine or placebo injection. With respect to this clone: Its cognate antigen is unknown.

General study results and limits: Across vaccine and placebo recipients, the breadth of non-spike TCRs was similar.

Sequenced by immunoSEQ multiplex PCR; TCRdb stores in-frame clones only, minus some. This sample has fewer than 400,000 clones, with 85% found just once. The clonotype was recovered from a person aged 18-65 years who received the Ad26.COV2.S COVID-19 vaccine or a placebo. This material consisted of peripheral blood, taken in a trial of Ad26.COV2.S vaccine versus placebo.

The CDR3 DNA sequence: TGTGCCAGCAGCGTGCAGGGGGGACCCCAGCATTTT. As protein: CASSVQGGPQHF. J is TRBJ1-5 and V is TRBV9, with 7 bases identical to TRBD1. The ends lost 2 bases at V and 10 bases at J; junction bases unmatched: 3. The CDR3 consists of 12 residues. Germline values: CDR1 SGDLS, CDR2 YYNGEE. Looking up the rest from reference TRBV9 and TRBJ1-5 gives the full variable domain: DSGVTQTPKHLITATGQRVTLRCSPRSGDLSVYWYQQSLDQGLQFLIQYYNGEERAKGNILERFSAQQFPDLHSELNLSSLELGDSALYFCASSVQGGPQHFGDGTRLSIL.